This T cell receptor (beta chain) came from a study of Graves' ophthalmopathy and Graves' hyperthyroidism listed by TCRdb under 2018. Looking at the study overall: Peripheral blood was collected before any treatment was given, at the time of initial diagnosis. The study used TCR beta repertoire signatures to distinguish Graves' ophthalmopathy from Graves' hyperthyroidism and to predict progression to ophthalmopathy. In total, approximately 140 blood samples were TCR-sequenced: under 45 ophthalmopathy, approximately 80 hyperthyroidism and some 17 hyperthyroidism-to-ophthalmopathy patients. To explore V-J signatures distinguishing ophthalmopathy from hyperthyroidism, a discovery set of around 97 patients (about 43 ophthalmopathy, about 57 stable hyperthyroidism) was enrolled. An independent validation cohort was composed of around 19 hyperthyroidism patients and around 16 patients who later progressed from hyperthyroidism to ophthalmopathy. T-cell repertoires of thyroid tissue and blood were compared in more than 5 hyperthyroidism patients. Following sample collection, hyperthyroidism patients were given methimazole at a starting dose of 30 mg daily, and ophthalmopathy patients were given high-dose intravenous methylprednisolone.

What the authors observed across the whole study: Sample size was not predetermined statistically, and investigators were not blinded to group allocation. Most of the expanded thyroid clonotypes with a frequency above 0.001 were also detected in blood, and it was suggested that the thyroid immune response may be reflected by blood repertoires. In validation, the model predicted ophthalmopathy progression with 55% to 71% sensitivity and about 77% specificity; eleven to twelve predicted patients were CT-confirmed with GO in a median of approximately six months. The 13-signature model separated ophthalmopathy from stable hyperthyroidism with roughly 90% sensitivity and less than 83% specificity in cross-validation, and 80%/75% in the test set.

To note about this clonotype: Its specific antigen is unknown. The sample holds no much larger clone one base away, and base qualities are not on file.

TCR beta CDR3 regions were amplified from RNA transcripts for repertoire sequencing. The first round was an RT-PCR using HTBI primers with the Qiagen OneStep RT-PCR kit, and this first round was followed by a second-round multiplex PCR, then size selection and purification. The libraries underwent paired-end sequencing with 100 bp reads on an Illumina HiSeq2000. The paper's processing steps were these. SOAPnuke was used for read processing, and reads with adapters, uncalled bases, a mean Phred below 15, or no exact constant-primer or identifier match were discarded. COPE v1.2.5 was used to merge the high-quality paired reads. Each unique nucleotide sequence was treated as a clonotype, and MiTCR v1.1 was used to align the clonotypes to the IMGT TRB V, D and J references. The analysis was limited to V-J combinations with a frequency above 0.0001, which together covered roughly 99% of the repertoires. A TCR clonal expansion and chaos score per V-J combination was defined as the ratio of F50 clonal expansion to chaos observed in the TCRdist matrix. Features were reduced by Welch's t-statistics and random forest to approximately 13 V-J combinations, which fed a naive Bayes classifier. Thyroid-blood repertoire similarity was quantified with the Morisita-Horn index. Through fastp at Q25 and MiXCR, TCRdb rebuilt clones from the public reads, retaining in-frame beta chains. Every entry covers one CDR3 protein and lists the most common genes and DNA from its rows. The V and J calls were determined by TCRdb, not by the authors. The sample table records about 740,000 distinct CDR3 sequences; around 40% of these occur just once. The ten largest clonotypes hold 44% of the sample.

Ophthalmopathy patients had moderately to severely active disease, Clinical Activity Score of at least 3, NOSPECS grade of at least 4, and disease duration under 3 months. Patients with other autoimmune diseases, uncontrolled infections, pregnancy or lactation were excluded from the study. Diagnosis was based on clinical symptoms, serum thyroxine, TRAb, thyroid ultrasound and orbital computed tomography. PBMCs were isolated from about 10 ml of fresh peripheral blood by Ficoll-Paque density gradient centrifugation. Total RNA was extracted using Trizol reagent, and RNA quality was checked on an Agilent 2100 Bioanalyzer. Material: peripheral blood. This receptor was obtained from an adult man with Graves' ophthalmopathy.

Here is the DNA: TGCAGTGCTAGAGATGGGGACTCGCCCCAAGAGACCCAGTACTTC. Translated, it gives CSARDGDSPQETQYF. The chain couples TRBV20-1 to TRBJ2-5, and perhaps TRBD2 as D gene, on 6 matching bases. The CDR1 and CDR2 encoded by the germline V gene (reference sequence) are DFQATT and SNEGSKA. V and J lose 0 bases and 1 base, and a span of 12 bases separates them. The CDR3 holds 15 amino acids from the cysteine to the phenylalanine. Kept here is only the CDR3 DNA, which spans 45 bases and is read in frame from base 1.